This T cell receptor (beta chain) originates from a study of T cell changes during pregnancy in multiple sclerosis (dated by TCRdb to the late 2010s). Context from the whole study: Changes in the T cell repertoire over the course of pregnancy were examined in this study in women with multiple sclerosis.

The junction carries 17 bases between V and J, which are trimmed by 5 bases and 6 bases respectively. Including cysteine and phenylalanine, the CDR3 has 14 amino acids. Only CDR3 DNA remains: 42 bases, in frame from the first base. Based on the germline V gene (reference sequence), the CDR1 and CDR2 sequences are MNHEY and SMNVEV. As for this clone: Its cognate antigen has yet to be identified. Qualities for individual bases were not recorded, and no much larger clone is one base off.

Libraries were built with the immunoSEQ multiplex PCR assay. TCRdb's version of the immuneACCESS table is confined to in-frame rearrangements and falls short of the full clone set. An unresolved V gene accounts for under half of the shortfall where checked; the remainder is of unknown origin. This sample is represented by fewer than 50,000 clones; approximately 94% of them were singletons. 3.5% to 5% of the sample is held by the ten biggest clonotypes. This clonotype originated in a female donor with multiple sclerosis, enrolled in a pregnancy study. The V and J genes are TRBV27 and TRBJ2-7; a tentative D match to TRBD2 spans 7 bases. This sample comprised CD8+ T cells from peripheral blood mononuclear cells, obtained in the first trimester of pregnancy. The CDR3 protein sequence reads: CASSPSAGALEQYF. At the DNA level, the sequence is TGTGCCAGCAGTCCCTCGGCGGGGGCTCTCGAGCAGTACTTC.